The 25 T cell receptor beta chains listed next were all sequenced from one sample in a study of cytomegalovirus exposure and HLA in healthy donors. 13 Jbeta primers and 60 Vbeta primers were used for the PCR. TCRdb's table, derived via immunoSEQ multiplex PCR, lists solely in-frame clones and lacks some. The table has about 150,000 clones, roughly 85% seen once. The source material was PBMCs. The source of these receptors is a young woman in good health and CMV-seronegative.

The chain is built from TRBV29-1 and TRBJ2-7; possible D gene TRBD1, 6 bases. The CDR3 totals 11 residues. Germline CDR1 SQVTM, CDR2 ANQGSEA. The V and J ends lost 7 bases and 2 bases respectively, with 9 bases between them. CDR3 nucleotide sequence: TGCAGCGCCAGGGGAACCTACGAGCAGTACTTC. Translated: CSARGTYEQYF.

The chain couples TRBV7-2 to TRBJ1-1, with unresolved D. V was trimmed by 5 bases and J by 1 base, leaving 14 bases between them. The germline V gene encodes CDR1 SGHTA and CDR2 FQGNSA. The length of the CDR3 is 15 residues. The CDR3 DNA sequence: TGTGCCAGCAGCCCTCTTCTTAGCTCGAACACTGAAGCTTTCTTT. Its translation is CASSPLLSSNTEAFF.

This sequence joins TRBV28 and TRBJ2-7, with 7 bases aligning to TRBD1. V was pared by 3 bases and J by 2 bases, with 4 bases of the junction left unmatched. The CDR3 has 14 amino acids. Germline V gives CDR1 MDHEN, CDR2 SYDVKM. CDR3 coding DNA: TGTGCCAGCAGTTTCCAGGGGGACACCTACGAGCAGTACTTC. Amino acids: CASSFQGDTYEQYF. The whole variable domain, remainder taken from reference TRBV28 and TRBJ2-7, is DVKVTQSSRYLVKRTGEKVFLECVQDMDHENMFWYRQDPGLGLRLIYFSYDVKMKEKGDIPEGYSVSREKKERFSLILESASTNQTSMYLCASSFQGDTYEQYFGPGTRLTVT.

This chain connects TRBV5-1 to TRBJ2-1; TRBD1 matches 8 bases. This CDR3 region has 18 residues. With V trimmed by 0 bases and J by 0 bases, 8 bases remained unmatched. Germline-derived CDR1 and CDR2 are SGHRS and YFSETQ. CDR3 DNA: TGCGCCAGCAGCTTGGGTCCAGGGGGCCTGGGCTCCTACAATGAGCAGTTCTTC. Protein sequence: CASSLGPGGLGSYNEQFF. Based on the CDR3 plus reference TRBV5-1 and TRBJ2-1, the full variable domain is KAGVTQTPRYLIKTRGQQVTLSCSPISGHRSVSWYQQTPGQGLQFLFEYFSETQRNKGNFPGRFSGRQFSNSRSEMNVSTLELGDSALYLCASSLGPGGLGSYNEQFFGPGTRLTVL.

The rearrangement links TRBV27 to TRBJ2-2; TRBD2 matches at 14 bases. Per germline, CDR1 MNHEY and CDR2 SMNVEV (reference sequence). J was trimmed by 0 bases and V by 4 bases; bases with no gene match: 1. The CDR3 spans 17 residues. CDR3 DNA: TGTGCCAGCAGTTGGGGACTAGCGGGGGCGAACACCGGGGAGCTGTTTTTT. Translating gives CASSWGLAGANTGELFF.

This chain uses TRBV2 with TRBJ2-3; D possibly corresponds to TRBD1 (5 bases). Germline V gives CDR1 SNHLY, CDR2 FYNNEI. V lost 8 bases and J lost 1, with 10 bases in between. The CDR3 totals 13 residues. The CDR3 region is CASQGTRTDTQYF. In DNA form, the CDR3 reads TGTGCCAGCCAGGGAACCCGCACAGATACGCAGTATTTT.

The rearrangement joins TRBV10-3 to TRBJ1-5, with D possibly being TRBD1 (6 bases). V was trimmed by 2 bases and J by 9 bases, leaving 17 bases between them. This CDR3 comprises 15 residues. The V gene's germline CDR1 is ENHRY and CDR2 SYGVKD. CDR3 residues: CAISEMGSGGLPQHF. The DNA for the CDR3 is TGTGCCATCAGTGAGATGGGCAGCGGGGGGCTGCCCCAGCATTTT.

The chain combines TRBV11-2 with TRBJ2-5, with 7 bases aligning to TRBD1. The V gene's germline CDR1 is SGHAT and CDR2 FQNNGV. The V segment lost 6 bases and the J segment 4 bases; nucleotides outside the gene matches: 2. The CDR3 length is 12 residues. The CDR3, as DNA: TGTGCCAGCAGGCCAGGGGGAGAGACCCAGTACTTC. Its translation is CASRPGGETQYF.

J is TRBJ2-7 and V is TRBV6-5; a weak D match, TRBD1 (6 bases). CDR1 and CDR2 (germline): MNHEY, SVGAGI. V dropped 0 bases and J dropped 3 bases, with 12 bases sitting between them. CDR3 length: 15 residues. CDR3 DNA sequence: TGTGCCAGCAGTTACTCGACAGGCTGGTTCTACGAGCAGTACTTC. Its translation: CASSYSTGWFYEQYF.

The rearrangement joins TRBV27 to TRBJ1-2; 9 bases fit TRBD1. Trimming took 4 bases from V and 8 from J; bases not matched to a gene: 8. The germline gives CDR1 MNHEY, CDR2 SMNVEV (reference sequence). This CDR3 comprises 14 residues. CDR3 amino acids: CASSYRDRAKGYTF. In nucleotides, the CDR3 is TGTGCCAGCAGTTACCGGGACAGGGCGAAAGGCTACACCTTC.

The chain employs TRBV7-9 and TRBJ1-2; tentative D call: TRBD1 (5 bases). CDR3 length: 15 residues. V dropped 0 bases and J dropped 4 bases, with 12 bases sitting between them. CDR1 and CDR2 from the germline V gene are SEHNR and FQNEAQ (reference sequence). As DNA, the CDR3 is TGTGCCAGCAGCTTAGCGGGGGGTGGACGCTATGGCTACACCTTC. Its protein product is CASSLAGGGRYGYTF.

The chain links TRBV2 to TRBJ1-2; weak D call: TRBD1 (6 bases). Germline V gene lookup returns CDR1 SNHLY and CDR2 FYNNEI. CDR3 length: 15 amino acids. V was trimmed by 7 bases and J by 0 bases, leaving 15 bases between them. The CDR3 DNA reads as TGTGCCAGCATTAGGGGGAGGGTGACTAACTATGGCTACACCTTC. This sequence encodes CASIRGRVTNYGYTF.

This clone is a singleton in its sample. The chain has TRBV11-2 and TRBJ2-4; 13 bases align to TRBD2. The length of the CDR3 is 16 residues. Germline loops: CDR1 SGHAT, CDR2 FQNNGV. The V and J ends lost 5 bases and 8 bases, in that order; junction bases with no gene match: 9. CDR3 in DNA: TGTGCCAGCAGCCCAGGACTAGCGGGGGTGGGGCACATTCAGTACTTC. It specifies CASSPGLAGVGHIQYF.

This clone was recorded once. The chain joins TRBV6-1 to TRBJ1-3; D is undetermined. Germline CDR1 and CDR2: MNHNS and SASEGT. The CDR3 contains 10 residues. V shed 9 bases and J shed 4 bases, with 4 bases lying between them. The CDR3 here is CASSGNTIYF. The CDR3 DNA follows: TGTGCCAGTTCGGGAAACACCATATATTTT.

The rearrangement links TRBV11-2 to TRBJ1-1, with D tentatively TRBD1 (5 bases). This CDR3 is 15 amino acids long. Germline V gives CDR1 SGHAT, CDR2 FQNNGV. V was trimmed by 1 base and J by 5 bases, leaving 14 bases between them. The CDR3 reads CASSLGGAGSTEAFF. DNA of the CDR3: TGTGCCAGCAGCTTAGGAGGGGCGGGGTCTACTGAAGCTTTCTTT.

The chain employs TRBV7-3 and TRBJ2-2; D ambiguous. Germline V gene data show CDR1 as SGHTA and CDR2 as FQGTGA. V gave up 5 bases and J gave up 2 bases, with 9 bases separating them. The CDR3 extends over 14 amino acids. The CDR3 here is CASSPQSNTGELFF. Here the CDR3 DNA reads TGTGCCAGCAGCCCACAGAGTAACACCGGGGAGCTGTTTTTT.

This chain links TRBV30 with TRBJ1-2; D gene ambiguous. Germline lookup yields CDR1 GTSNPN and CDR2 SVGIG (reference sequence). With 4 bases removed from V and 7 bases from J, the gap between germline ends came to 10 bases. This CDR3 spans 11 amino acids. The chain's CDR3 is CAWKTPGGYTF. In DNA form, the CDR3 reads TGTGCCTGGAAGACCCCGGGTGGCTACACCTTC.

Only a few counts were recorded for this clone. The genes are TRBV9 and TRBJ1-3, with 7 bases that match TRBD1. Trimming took 7 bases from V and 2 from J; bases not matched to a gene: 3. CDR1 and CDR2 (germline): SGDLS, YYNGEE. The CDR3 covers 13 residues. The CDR3 DNA reads TGTGCCAGCCGAGGGGGCCCTGGAAACACCATATATTTT. This encodes CASRGGPGNTIYF.

DNA of the CDR3: TGTGCCAGCAGGGACACCGCCTACACTGAAGCTTTCTTT. Protein product: CASRDTAYTEAFF. The chain employs TRBV2 and TRBJ1-1; a possible D gene is TRBD1 (5 bases). Germline V lookup: CDR1 SNHLY, CDR2 FYNNEI. The V end lost 6 bases, the J end lost 3 bases, and 11 bases lay between the germline ends. The CDR3 is made up of 13 amino acids.

The chain combines TRBV6-5 with TRBJ2-7; TRBD1 matches at 8 bases. Germline values: CDR1 MNHEY, CDR2 SVGAGI. The ends lost 6 bases at V and 6 bases at J; junction bases unmatched: 4. The CDR3 spans 12 residues. The CDR3 is CASSRTGLEQYF. Written as DNA, the CDR3 is TGTGCCAGCAGCCGGACAGGGCTCGAGCAGTACTTC.

The chain combines TRBV9 with TRBJ2-7, with TRBD2 identical over 8 bases. The germline gives CDR1 SGDLS, CDR2 YYNGEE. The junction had 5 bases not matched to a gene; V was cut back by 0 bases and J by 3 bases. This CDR3 contains 15 residues. CDR3 in amino acids: CASSVATGGDYEQYF. The CDR3 coding sequence is TGTGCCAGCAGCGTAGCTACGGGGGGGGACTACGAGCAGTACTTC.

V gene TRBV7-9 combines with J gene TRBJ1-1; D remains ambiguous. This CDR3 region has 13 residues. Per germline, CDR1 SEHNR and CDR2 FQNEAQ (reference sequence). The V end was cut by 5 bases, the J end by 1 base, with 8 bases between. This CDR3 is CASSHDKNTEAFF. CDR3 coding DNA: TGTGCCAGCAGCCACGACAAGAACACTGAAGCTTTCTTT.

V and J are TRBV6-1 and TRBJ2-6; 12 nucleotides agree with TRBD1. Germline CDR1 and CDR2: MNHNS and SASEGT. The CDR3 length is 18 residues. V gave up 3 bases and J gave up 0 bases; unmatched junction bases: 3. In DNA, the CDR3 is TGTGCCAGCAGTGACCGGGACAGGGGGCGCTCTGGGGCCAACGTCCTGACTTTC. Protein: CASSDRDRGRSGANVLTF.

This chain links TRBV7-3 with TRBJ1-1, with 9 bases fitting TRBD1. The germline V gene encodes CDR1 SGHTA and CDR2 FQGTGA. V lost 5 bases to trimming and J lost 3 bases; unmatched junction nucleotides: 4. CDR3 length equals 14 residues. CDR3 sequence: CASSTGTGYTEAFF. DNA for the CDR3: TGTGCCAGCAGCACAGGGACAGGGTACACTGAAGCTTTCTTT.

The chain combines TRBV28 with TRBJ1-3, with unresolved D. V lost 4 bases and J 12 bases, leaving 37 bases between the germline ends. CDR1 and CDR2 (germline): MDHEN, SYDVKM. CDR3 length equals 20 residues. The CDR3, as DNA: TGTGCCAGCAGTTACTCCGCGTGTGGGGAGAATCCGCGGACCCCGTCGTGCATATATTTT. Translated: CASSYSACGENPRTPSCIYF.